One and the same sample provided the 20 T cell receptor beta chains below, sequenced in a study of T-cell memory formation after mild COVID-19. TCRdb re-called the 5' RACE reads through MiXCR, storing one row per CDR3 protein. The data show some 57,000 distinct CDR3 sequences, over 9% seen once. What was sequenced was PBMCs or a T cell subset sorted from them (not recorded which). The origin of the receptors is a man aged 18-30 years who had mild COVID-19 (a few samples of this study predate the infection). Cell type and time point are not known.

The V call is TRBV7-9, the J call TRBJ2-5; 7 nucleotides agree with TRBD2. V lost 6 bases to trimming and J lost 5 bases; unmatched junction nucleotides: 9. This CDR3 has 14 amino acids. Germline-derived CDR1 and CDR2 are SEHNR and FQNEAQ (reference sequence). The CDR3 region is CASRDGTGGETQYF. In nucleotides, the CDR3 is TGTGCCAGCAGAGACGGGACGGGGGGTGAGACCCAGTACTTC.

This chain uses TRBV6-1 with TRBJ1-4; no reliable D call. CDR1 and CDR2 (germline): MNHNS, SASEGT. The CDR3 has 14 residues. V dropped 1 base and J dropped 2 bases, with 5 bases sitting between them. CDR3: CASSEGLTNEKLFF. CDR3 nucleotides: TGTGCCAGCAGTGAAGGGTTGACTAATGAAAAACTGTTTTTT.

The chain couples TRBV3-1 to TRBJ1-6; D gene unclear. CDR1 is LGHDT and CDR2 is YNNKEL in the germline V gene (reference sequence). V lost 2 bases and J lost 5, with 7 bases in between. CDR3 length equals 14 residues. CDR3 residues: CASSQSGDNSPLHF. The CDR3 DNA follows: TGTGCCAGCAGCCAATCGGGAGATAATTCACCCCTCCACTTT.

This clonotype came up a few times. This rearrangement joins TRBV4-3 to TRBJ1-4, with a tentative D call TRBD1 (6 bases). V lost 1 base, J lost 4 bases, and 10 bases lay in between. The CDR3 contains 15 residues. In germline, CDR1 is LGHNA, CDR2 YSLEER. DNA for the CDR3: TGCGCCAGCAGCCAAGGGACAGCGGGTAATGAAAAACTGTTTTTT. Protein product: CASSQGTAGNEKLFF.

The chain has TRBV12-3 or TRBV12-4 and TRBJ2-7; 9 nucleotides agree with TRBD1. This CDR3 comprises 16 residues. Losses at the gene ends were 1 base for V and 5 bases for J; bases not matched to a gene: 9. The DNA for the CDR3 is TGTGCCAGCAGTTTAGATGGTACAGGGGGCAACGACGAGCAGTACGTC. This sequence encodes CASSLDGTGGNDEQYV.

This clonotype was found many times. V usage is TRBV20-1 and J usage is TRBJ2-1; D may correspond to TRBD1 or TRBD2 (6 bases each). V lost 3 bases and J lost 2, with 11 bases in between. Germline V gene sequence: CDR1 DFQATT, CDR2 SNEGSKA (reference sequence). The CDR3 has 14 amino acids. CDR3 region: CSASGRGPYNEQFF. Here the CDR3 DNA reads TGCAGTGCTAGTGGTCGGGGGCCCTACAATGAGCAGTTCTTC.

Only a few counts were recorded for this clonotype. The chain links TRBV6-5 to TRBJ1-6; 10 nucleotides line up with TRBD1. The CDR3 covers 15 residues. Germline V gene sequence: CDR1 MNHEY, CDR2 SVGAGI. J was trimmed by 10 bases and V by 5 bases; bases with no gene match: 8. The CDR3 coding sequence is TGTGCCAGCAGTCGACAGGGGGCGCAAGTATCACCCCTCCACTTT. This translates into CASSRQGAQVSPLHF.

This clonotype came up a few times. This chain joins TRBV20-1 and TRBJ1-1; possible D gene TRBD1, 5 bases. This CDR3 is built from 14 residues. V was clipped by 0 bases and J by 4 bases, with 12 bases between them. Germline V gives CDR1 DFQATT, CDR2 SNEGSKA (reference sequence). Here the CDR3 DNA reads TGCAGTGCTAGAGATTTGGGGGGGTTCACTGAAGCTTTCTTT. This encodes CSARDLGGFTEAFF.

V is TRBV7-3 and J is TRBJ2-2; 7 bases fit TRBD1. The CDR3 consists of 13 residues. Germline CDR1 reads SGHTA; CDR2 reads FQGTGA. Trimming removed 5 bases from V and 6 bases from J; junction bases left unmatched: 3. The CDR3 sequence: CASSGGQAGELFF. The DNA of the CDR3 is TGTGCCAGCAGCGGAGGACAGGCCGGGGAGCTGTTTTTT.

This clonotype was seen more than once but under ten times. V is TRBV18 and J is TRBJ2-2, with D uncertain. The CDR3 covers 13 residues. In germline, CDR1 is KGHSH, CDR2 LQKENI. V lost 2 bases and J 3 bases, leaving 4 bases between the germline ends. The CDR3 sequence is CASSPADTGELFF. The DNA for the CDR3 is TGTGCCAGCTCACCAGCGGACACCGGGGAGCTGTTTTTT.

This clonotype was counted at least ten times. CDR3 DNA sequence: TGCAGCGTACACACAGGGGGCCCCCAGCAGTTCTTC. This translates into CSVHTGGPQQFF. The V gene is TRBV29-1, the J gene TRBJ2-1; 9 nucleotides line up with TRBD1. CDR3 length equals 12 residues. Germline lookup yields CDR1 SQVTM and CDR2 ANQGSEA. V shed 6 bases and J 11 bases; nucleotides not matched to a gene: 8.

This chain connects TRBV4-3 to TRBJ1-6, with D maybe TRBD1 (5 bases). The CDR3 is 17 residues long. CDR1 is LGHNA, CDR2 YSLEER, per germline. The germline V and J ends were trimmed by 2 bases and 5 bases, with 16 bases remaining between them. This CDR3 reads CASSQNFVGADNSPLHF. The CDR3 DNA sequence: TGCGCCAGCAGCCAAAACTTTGTAGGGGCTGATAATTCACCCCTCCACTTT.

This rearrangement joins TRBV9 to TRBJ2-5; 8 bases match TRBD2. The CDR3 spans 15 residues. In germline, CDR1 is SGDLS, CDR2 YYNGEE. J lost 4 bases, V lost 0 bases, and 5 bases had no gene match. As DNA, the CDR3 is TGTGCCAGCAGCGTAGCCCCAGCGGGGGCAGAGACCCAGTACTTC. It translates to CASSVAPAGAETQYF.

This clonotype came up a few times. The rearrangement links TRBV10-3 to TRBJ2-2; TRBD1 agrees at 9 bases. Germline CDR1 is ENHRY and CDR2 is SYGVKD. With 8 bases clipped from V and 5 bases from J, the junction kept 6 bases outside the gene matches. The CDR3 has 14 amino acids. CDR3 sequence (DNA): TGTGCCATCGGTACAGGGGGCCAGACCGGGGAGCTGTTTTTT. Amino acid sequence: CAIGTGGQTGELFF.

This sequence joins TRBV5-4 and TRBJ2-7; tentative D call: TRBD1 (5 bases). CDR1 is SGHNT and CDR2 is YYREEE in the germline V gene (reference sequence). Trimming removed 4 bases from V and 2 bases from J, with 13 bases in between. CDR3 length: 14 residues. This CDR3 is CASSQRQPPYEQYF. CDR3 DNA: TGTGCCAGCAGCCAGCGACAGCCCCCCTACGAGCAGTACTTC.

The CDR3 nucleotides read TGTGCCAGCAGCCCAAGGGCAGGGGGCACTGAAGCTTTCTTT. Translated, it gives CASSPRAGGTEAFF. The chain recombines TRBV7-9 with TRBJ1-1; 7 bases align to TRBD1. The CDR3 runs 14 residues. Trimming cost V 5 bases and J 4 bases; bases outside gene matches: 7. Germline loops: CDR1 SEHNR, CDR2 FQNEAQ (reference sequence).

The rearrangement links TRBV9 to TRBJ1-5, with no clear D. Between the trimmed V and J ends, which lost 3 bases and 6 bases, there was a span of 16 bases. CDR1 SGDLS and CDR2 YYNGEE come from the germline V gene. The CDR3 length is 15 residues. CDR3 sequence reads: CASSEGGQSFQPQHF. The CDR3 nucleotides are TGTGCCAGCAGCGAGGGAGGGCAGAGTTTTCAGCCCCAGCATTTT.

This clonotype has more than one count but fewer than ten. The chain combines TRBV20-1 with TRBJ2-6; the match to TRBD1 covers 9 bases. Germline V CDR1 and CDR2: DFQATT, SNEGSKA (reference sequence). This CDR3 has 17 amino acids. The junction had 10 bases not matched to a gene; V was cut back by 3 bases and J by 4 bases. Here the CDR3 reads CSASQPQGAPGANVLTF. CDR3 in DNA: TGCAGTGCTAGCCAACCACAGGGGGCGCCCGGGGCCAACGTCCTGACTTTC.

The chain couples TRBV7-2 to TRBJ1-2; the match to TRBD1 covers 8 bases. V shed 4 bases and J 4 bases; nucleotides not matched to a gene: 8. CDR1 is SGHTA, CDR2 FQGNSA, per germline. The CDR3 consists of 15 residues. The CDR3 protein is CASSSGTGGGYGYTF. The DNA for the CDR3 is TGTGCCAGCAGCTCAGGGACAGGAGGGGGCTATGGCTACACCTTC.

This sequence joins TRBV12-3 or TRBV12-4 and TRBJ1-1; D is unclear. This CDR3 is built from 15 residues. Between the trimmed V and J ends, which lost 7 bases and 4 bases, there was a span of 19 bases. The CDR3: CASIPPPTGGTEAFF. The CDR3 coding sequence is TGTGCCAGCATTCCCCCCCCCACGGGAGGCACTGAAGCTTTCTTT.